The table lists the clone carrying this TCR beta chain with a few counts. Its antigen is currently unknown. The sample originates from a study of blood T cells in healthy people across ages. The germline CDR1 and CDR2 sequences are DFQATT and SNEGSKA (reference sequence). The CDR3 has 17 residues. After removal of 6 bases from V and 11 bases from J, the junction contained 27 bases not matched to a gene. Study results and limitations: Getting older went along with TCR beta diversity per million T cells dropping roughly linearly.

Sample-barcoded 5' priming and a J-beta primer mix drove a second PCR of roughly 7 to 11 cycles. Researchers report that a template-switch adaptor with 12 random nucleotides tagged each cDNA molecule. MiXCR, run by TCRdb on the 5' RACE reads, gives a single entry per CDR3 protein. In the table there are about 730,000 distinct CDR3 sequences, about 40% of which are singletons. The chain joins TRBV20-1 to TRBJ2-5, with 7 positions matching TRBD2. This sequence was found in a woman aged 55-75 years in good health. Specimen: blood. CDR3 in amino acids: CSALPRFGGGRYNEQYF. The CDR3 bases are TGCAGTGCCTTGCCCAGGTTTGGGGGAGGGCGGTACAATGAGCAGTACTTC.